Presented here are 30 T cell receptor beta chains from one specimen sequenced in a study of Graves' ophthalmopathy and Graves' hyperthyroidism. Using RNA transcripts, the TCR beta CDR3 regions were amplified. An opening RT-PCR round employed HTBI primers and preceded a second-round multiplex PCR. TCRdb redid the calling of the multiplex PCR reads with MiXCR, one entry per CDR3 protein. The table has 500,000 to 700,000 distinct CDR3 sequences, approximately 35% seen once; the top ten hold about 4.2%. Specimen: peripheral blood or thyroid tissue (not recorded which). These receptors all come from an adult man with Graves' hyperthyroidism.

This clonotype was found many times. This rearrangement joins TRBV7-8 to TRBJ1-2, with D possibly TRBD1 on 5 matching bases. Germline CDR1 and CDR2: SGHVS and FQNEAQ. CDR3 length: 16 residues. V was clipped by 1 base and J by 8 bases, with 20 bases between them. The CDR3 bases are TGTGCCAGCAGCTTAGGACGATTTGGGGGAATAGGGGGCTACACCTTC. As protein: CASSLGRFGGIGGYTF.

Of note for this clonotype: It may be a read error: a sequence one base away is much more abundant. The rearrangement uses TRBV25-1 and TRBJ2-7, with D possibly TRBD1 on 5 matching bases. Germline values: CDR1 MGHDK, CDR2 SYGVNS. The CDR3 is 14 amino acids. In nucleotides, the CDR3 is TGTGCCAGCAGTGGCCTGACAGACCCCTACGAGCGGTACTTC. Translated, it gives CASSGLTDPYERYF.

Only one count was recorded for this clonotype. The chain has TRBV7-9 and TRBJ1-1, with 10 bases fitting TRBD1. The CDR3 totals 15 residues. The ends lost 5 bases at V and 5 bases at J; junction bases unmatched: 8. Germline-derived CDR1 and CDR2 are SEHNR and FQNEAQ (reference sequence). CDR3 sequence: CASSPRGQGLTEAFF. The CDR3 nucleotides read TGTGCCAGCAGCCCACGGGGACAGGGGCTTACTGAAGCTTTCTTT.

The V call is TRBV7-3, the J call TRBJ2-5; 9 bases agree with TRBD2. The CDR3 extends over 19 amino acids. CDR1 is SGHTA, CDR2 FQGTGA, per germline. The junction had 18 bases not matched to a gene; V was cut back by 6 bases and J by 1 base. CDR3 sequence (DNA): TGTGCCAGCAGTCCTCGCCGAAGGCTAGCGGGAACGGTCCAAGAGACCCAGTACTTC. It translates to CASSPRRRLAGTVQETQYF.

This clonotype appeared many times. At one boundary the junction diverges from the germline segment, which might be a read error. This chain joins TRBV5-8 and TRBJ1-4; 8 bases are shared with TRBD1. CDR3 length: 13 amino acids. Germline V gene sequence: CDR1 SGHTS, CDR2 YDEGEE. For the CDR3, the DNA is TGTGCCAGCAGCCTGACAGGGGAAGAAAGACTGTTTTTT. It specifies CASSLTGEERLFF.

This chain links TRBV20-1 with TRBJ2-5; 11 bases are a match to TRBD2. With 5 bases clipped from V and 4 bases from J, the junction kept 15 bases outside the gene matches. Germline loops: CDR1 DFQATT, CDR2 SNEGSKA (reference sequence). CDR3 length: 17 residues. The CDR3 sequence: CSAAHSGRAGGTETQYF. CDR3 sequence (DNA): TGCAGTGCTGCACATAGCGGGAGGGCGGGAGGAACAGAGACCCAGTACTTC.

Concerning this clonotype itself: A read error is possible here, since a much larger clone lies one base away. J is TRBJ2-7 and V is TRBV6-6; tentatively, D is TRBD1 (6 bases). The CDR3 is 14 residues long. Germline-derived CDR1 and CDR2 are MNHNY and SVGAGI (reference sequence). The V gene lost 4 bases and the J gene lost 0 bases, with 10 bases spanning the gap. The CDR3 DNA reads as TGTGCCAGCAGTTCGGACAGCAACTCCTACGAGCAGTACTTC. Its protein is CASSSDSNSYEQYF.

This clonotype was counted ten times or more. The CDR3 here is CASSAFYNSPLHF. The CDR3 DNA is TGTGCCAGCAGTGCCTTCTATAATTCACCCCTCCACTTT. The rearrangement links TRBV27 to TRBJ1-6; D unresolved. This CDR3 comprises 13 residues. Trimming took off 5 bases at V and 3 bases at J, with 5 bases between the two ends. CDR1 is MNHEY and CDR2 is SMNVEV in the germline V gene (reference sequence).

This chain links TRBV12-5 with TRBJ2-2; tentatively, D is TRBD2 (5 bases). This CDR3 comprises 16 residues. Germline values: CDR1 LGHNT, CDR2 FRNRAP. The V gene lost 3 bases and the J gene lost 1 base, with 12 bases spanning the gap. CDR3 DNA: TGTGCTAGTGGTTTTTCGGGGAAGCAGAACACCGGGGAGCTGTTTTTT. Translating gives CASGFSGKQNTGELFF.

Points on this clonotype: With a much larger clone just one base away, this may be a read error. CDR3 protein: CVSSLEGQGEETQYF. In nucleotides, the CDR3 is TGCGTCAGCAGCTTGGAAGGACAGGGCGAAGAGACCCAGTACTTC. The chain links TRBV5-1 to TRBJ2-5; 8 bases match TRBD1. Per the germline V gene, CDR1 is SGHRS and CDR2 is YFSETQ. This CDR3 region has 15 residues.

Turning to this clonotype: As the CDR3 is not closed by the conserved phenylalanine or tryptophan, this likely results from a read error. The chain recombines TRBV7-2 with TRBJ1-1, with D hard to call. The V gene's germline CDR1 is SGHTA and CDR2 FQGNSA. The CDR3 runs 11 residues. Trimming shortened V by 1 base and J by 10 bases, and 7 bases separated the two germline ends. CDR3 residues: CASSLVAAAFY. Here the CDR3 DNA reads TGTGCCAGCAGCTTAGTGGCGGCAGCTTTCTAT.

The chain carries TRBV7-8 and TRBJ1-5; unclear D gene. The germline V gene encodes CDR1 SGHVS and CDR2 FQNEAQ. The CDR3 length is 15 residues. Deletions cut 1 base from V and 13 bases from J, with 20 bases between. The CDR3 sequence: CASSLVGGSGNEQHF. The CDR3 DNA is TGTGCCAGCAGCTTAGTCGGTGGGTCGGGGAATGAGCAGCATTTT.

This clonotype has just a few counts. The CDR3 protein is CASSLTGLLGTEAFF. The CDR3 nucleotides read TGTGCCAGCAGCTTAACGGGACTGTTGGGCACTGAAGCTTTCTTT. V usage is TRBV7-8 and J usage is TRBJ1-1; D is possibly TRBD1 (5 bases). V was shortened by 2 bases and J by 4 bases, with 14 bases between the two germline ends. From germline, CDR1 is SGHVS and CDR2 FQNEAQ. This CDR3 comprises 15 residues.

In this sample, this clonotype turned up a few times. At one end the junction does not follow the germline gene, possibly because of a read error. V and J are TRBV10-3 and TRBJ2-7; tentative D call: TRBD1 (5 bases). CDR1 ENHRY and CDR2 SYGVKD come from the germline V gene. The CDR3 is 15 amino acids. CDR3 nucleotides: TGTGCCAGCAGTTTCATCCCGACAGACTCCTACGAGCAGTACTTC. Amino acids: CASSFIPTDSYEQYF.

The chain carries TRBV5-5 and TRBJ1-1; D is unclear. V lost 2 bases, J lost 7 bases, and 15 bases lay in between. The CDR3 is 14 amino acids. Germline assignment: CDR1 SGHKS and CDR2 YYEKEE (reference sequence). CDR3 in DNA: TGTGCCAGCAGCTTCATAGGTGGGCGCCTTGAAGCTTTCTTT. It specifies CASSFIGGRLEAFF.

The J gene is TRBJ2-5, the V gene TRBV24-1; 8 positions match TRBD2. Germline CDR1 reads KGHDR; CDR2 reads SFDVKD. The CDR3 totals 14 residues. Germline trimming cut 12 bases from V and 0 bases from J; bases unmatched to any gene: 8. The CDR3 loop is CAPRASGYQETQYF. The CDR3 region has the DNA TGTGCCCCGAGGGCTAGCGGGTACCAAGAGACCCAGTACTTC.

Turning to this clonotype: A much larger clone differs from this one at a single base, so this may be a read error. This chain uses TRBV5-1 with TRBJ1-3, with TRBD1 as a possible D gene (6 bases). The germline V gene has CDR1 SGHRS and CDR2 YFSETQ. This CDR3 contains 14 residues. CDR3 in amino acids: CASSGQPSGNTMYF. CDR3 DNA sequence: TGCGCCAGCAGCGGACAGCCCTCTGGAAACACCATGTATTTT.

The chain carries TRBV7-8 and TRBJ2-7, with 7 bases identical to TRBD1. Looked up from germline, CDR1 is SGHVS and CDR2 is FQNEAQ. J gave up 9 bases and V 5 bases, and 4 bases lay outside the gene matches. This CDR3 has 11 residues. CDR3 loop: CASSQGTAQYF. CDR3 coding DNA: TGTGCCAGCAGCCAAGGGACAGCGCAGTACTTC.

This clonotype was observed a few times. This sequence joins TRBV5-5 and TRBJ1-6; unclear D gene. The V gene's germline CDR1 is SGHKS and CDR2 YYEKEE (reference sequence). This CDR3 has 14 amino acids. Trimming stripped 2 bases from V and 6 bases from J, with 9 bases between. The DNA for the CDR3 is TGTGCCAGCAGCTTCGGGGTTAGTAATTCACCCCTCCACTTT. Translated: CASSFGVSNSPLHF.

This clonotype was seen a handful of times. This chain joins TRBV6-5 and TRBJ1-1; tentative D call: TRBD1 (5 bases). This CDR3 spans 15 amino acids. V was cut by 0 bases and J by 0 bases, with 8 bases left in between. The germline V gene encodes CDR1 MNHEY and CDR2 SVGAGI. The chain's CDR3 is CASSYSRGVNTEAFF. For the CDR3, the DNA is TGTGCCAGCAGTTACTCCCGGGGCGTGAACACTGAAGCTTTCTTT.

This clonotype was seen at least ten times. This rearrangement joins TRBV29-1 to TRBJ2-3, with D possibly matching TRBD1 (6 bases). V shed 6 bases and J shed 4 bases, with 17 bases lying between them. The CDR3 is 14 amino acids. Germline values: CDR1 SQVTM, CDR2 ANQGSEA. CDR3 nucleotides: TGCAGCGTACTTTCTCCAGGGGCGGCAGATACGCAGTATTTT. Encoded protein: CSVLSPGAADTQYF.

This clonotype was seen ten or more times. In DNA form, the CDR3 reads TGCAGCGTACCAATGACACAGGCGGGCACTGAAGCTTTCTTT. Translation gives CSVPMTQAGTEAFF. The chain recombines TRBV29-1 with TRBJ1-1; the D gene is possibly TRBD1 (5 bases). Trimming removed 6 bases at V and 4 bases at J, with 18 bases between. Germline V gene data show CDR1 as SQVTM and CDR2 as ANQGSEA. The CDR3 runs 14 residues.

There are many counts of this clonotype. J is TRBJ1-5 and V is TRBV7-9; weak D call: TRBD1 (6 bases). Germline values: CDR1 SEHNR, CDR2 FQNEAQ (reference sequence). This CDR3 region has 18 residues. The V gene lost 1 base and the J gene lost 2 bases, with 18 bases spanning the gap. CDR3 nucleotide sequence: TGTGCCAGCAGCTTAGGCCAGGGGAGGGATAGAGGCAATCAGCCCCAGCATTTT. It yields the protein CASSLGQGRDRGNQPQHF.

To note about this clonotype: A much bigger clone sits one base away, suggesting this may be a read error. The CDR3 here is CSASTGLDEKLFF. The CDR3, as DNA: TGCAGTGCATCGACAGGTCTTGACGAAAAACTGTTTTTT. V and J are TRBV20-1 and TRBJ1-4; tentatively, D is TRBD1 (6 bases). From germline, CDR1 is DFQATT and CDR2 SNEGSKA (reference sequence). CDR3 length: 13 residues. The V end was cut by 6 bases, the J end by 8 bases, with 16 bases between.

The rearrangement joins TRBV15 to TRBJ1-6, with D perhaps matching TRBD1 (6 bases). Germline CDR1 is LNHNV and CDR2 is YYDKDF (reference sequence). V was shortened by 10 bases and J by 3 bases, with 13 bases between the two germline ends. The length of the CDR3 is 14 residues. The CDR3 loop is CARDITDYNSPLHF. The CDR3 DNA sequence: TGTGCCAGGGACATAACGGACTATAATTCACCCCTCCACTTT.

This clonotype was seen once. This sequence joins TRBV10-3 and TRBJ1-4; TRBD1 is a possible D gene (5 bases). V lost 5 bases and J 7 bases, leaving 8 bases between the germline ends. The CDR3 sequence is 12 residues long. The germline V gene has CDR1 ENHRY and CDR2 SYGVKD. The CDR3, as DNA: TGTGCCATCAGTTCTGGGACTGAAAAACTGTTTTTT. Translating gives CAISSGTEKLFF.

This clonotype was found many times. The V call is TRBV5-1, the J call TRBJ1-2, with unresolved D. V lost 1 base to trimming and J lost 3 bases, with 7 bases between them. The CDR3 has 13 amino acids. The germline gives CDR1 SGHRS, CDR2 YFSETQ. CDR3 DNA sequence: TGCGCCAGCAGCTTGAGTCAGCACTATGGCTACACCTTC. It yields the protein CASSLSQHYGYTF. Drawing the rest from reference TRBV5-1 and TRBJ1-2, the complete variable domain is KAGVTQTPRYLIKTRGQQVTLSCSPISGHRSVSWYQQTPGQGLQFLFEYFSETQRNKGNFPGRFSGRQFSNSRSEMNVSTLELGDSALYLCASSLSQHYGYTFGSGTRLTVV.

This clonotype was seen a few times. The chain recombines TRBV27 with TRBJ2-2; TRBD1 matches at 7 bases. J gave up 5 bases and V 4 bases, and 7 bases lay outside the gene matches. Germline CDR1 MNHEY, CDR2 SMNVEV (reference sequence). The CDR3 runs 15 residues. The DNA for the CDR3 is TGTGCCAGCAGTTCCCGACAGGGAATTACCGGGGAGCTGTTTTTT. Its translation: CASSSRQGITGELFF.

This clonotype has ten or more counts. Sequence at one end of the junction differs from germline and may be a read error. The chain combines TRBV7-7 with TRBJ2-5; a weak D match, TRBD1 (5 bases). Per germline, CDR1 SSHAT and CDR2 FNYEAQ (reference sequence). The CDR3 length is 14 residues. CDR3 nucleotides: TGTGCTAGCAGCTTAGGCTTCCAGGGTCAGGCCCAGTACTTC. Translating it yields CASSLGFQGQAQYF. Based on the CDR3 plus reference TRBV7-7 and TRBJ2-5, the full variable domain is GAGVSQSPRYKVTKRGQDVTLRCDPISSHATLYWYQQALGQGPEFLTYFNYEAQPDKSGLPSDRFSAERPEGSISTLTIQRTEQRDSAMYRCASSLGFQGQAQYFGPGTRLLVL.

For this clonotype: A much larger clone differs by one base, so this may be a read error. This chain links TRBV25-1 with TRBJ2-7; 8 bases map to TRBD2. The CDR3 is 14 residues long. V shed 7 bases, J shed 9 bases, and the junction held 14 bases outside the gene matches. CDR1 is MGHDK and CDR2 is SYGVNS in the germline V gene. In DNA form, the CDR3 reads TGTGCCAGCACGATCGGGGGGGCGAAGGGAGGGCAGTACTTC. Protein: CASTIGGAKGGQYF.